This TCR beta chain was documented in a study of T cell changes during pregnancy in multiple sclerosis. Germline CDR1 reads SGHTA; CDR2 reads FQGNSA. The V gene end was trimmed by 1 base and the J gene end by 5 bases; junction bases not matched to a gene: 10. This CDR3 has 17 residues. Profiling relied on immunoSEQ multiplex PCR, and the TCRdb table lists in-frame clones only, not all of them. The repertoire holds around 70,000 clones, with roughly 92% as singletons. The material sequenced was peripheral blood, taken after pregnancy. The sequence was collected from a female donor in good health, enrolled as a control in a pregnancy study. This chain uses TRBV7-2 with TRBJ2-1, with TRBD2 matching 8 bases. In nucleotides, the CDR3 is TGTGCCAGCAGCTTAGTCCGCCAGCGGGAGTCCCACAATGAGCAGTTCTTC. Its protein product is CASSLVRQRESHNEQFF.